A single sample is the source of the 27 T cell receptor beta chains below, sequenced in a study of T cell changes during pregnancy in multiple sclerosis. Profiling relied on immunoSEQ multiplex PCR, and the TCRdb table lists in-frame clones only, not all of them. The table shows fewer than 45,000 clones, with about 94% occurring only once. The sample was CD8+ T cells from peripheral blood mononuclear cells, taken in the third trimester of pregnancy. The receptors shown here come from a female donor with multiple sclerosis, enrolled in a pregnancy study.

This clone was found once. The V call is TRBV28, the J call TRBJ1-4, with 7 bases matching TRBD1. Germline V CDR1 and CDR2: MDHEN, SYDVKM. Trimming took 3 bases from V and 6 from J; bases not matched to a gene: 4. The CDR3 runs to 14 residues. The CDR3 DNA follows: TGTGCCAGCAGTTTCGGGACAGCGGATGAAAAACTGTTTTTT. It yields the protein CASSFGTADEKLFF.

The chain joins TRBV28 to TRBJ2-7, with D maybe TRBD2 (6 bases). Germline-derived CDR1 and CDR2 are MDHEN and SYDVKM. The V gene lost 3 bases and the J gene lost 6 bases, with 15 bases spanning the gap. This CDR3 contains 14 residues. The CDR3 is CASSLDYLEREQYF. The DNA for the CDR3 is TGTGCCAGCAGTTTGGACTACCTAGAACGCGAGCAGTACTTC.

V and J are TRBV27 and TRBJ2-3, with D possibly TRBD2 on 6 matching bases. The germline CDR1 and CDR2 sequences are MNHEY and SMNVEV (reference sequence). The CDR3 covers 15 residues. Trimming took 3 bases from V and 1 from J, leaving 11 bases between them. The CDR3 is CASSFGGRGTDTQYF. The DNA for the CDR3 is TGTGCCAGCAGTTTCGGGGGTAGGGGCACAGATACGCAGTATTTT.

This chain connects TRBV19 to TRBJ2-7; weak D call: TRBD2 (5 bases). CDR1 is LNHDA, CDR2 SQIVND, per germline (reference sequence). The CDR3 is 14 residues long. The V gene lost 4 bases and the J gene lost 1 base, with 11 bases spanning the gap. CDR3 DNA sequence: TGTGCCAGTAGTACGGGGTCCCCATCCTACGAGCAGTACTTC. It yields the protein CASSTGSPSYEQYF.

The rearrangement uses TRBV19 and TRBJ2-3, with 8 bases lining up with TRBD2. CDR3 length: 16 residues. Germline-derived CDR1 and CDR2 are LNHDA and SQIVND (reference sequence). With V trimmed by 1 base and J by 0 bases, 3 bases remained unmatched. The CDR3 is CASSIGLALSTDTQYF. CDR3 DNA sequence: TGTGCCAGTAGTATAGGACTAGCGCTGAGCACAGATACGCAGTATTTT.

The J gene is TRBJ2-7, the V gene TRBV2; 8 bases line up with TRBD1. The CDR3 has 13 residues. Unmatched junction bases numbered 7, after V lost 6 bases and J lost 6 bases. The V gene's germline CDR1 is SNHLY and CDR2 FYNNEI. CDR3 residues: CASRAQGAGEQYF. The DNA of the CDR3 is TGTGCCAGCAGGGCCCAGGGGGCAGGCGAGCAGTACTTC.

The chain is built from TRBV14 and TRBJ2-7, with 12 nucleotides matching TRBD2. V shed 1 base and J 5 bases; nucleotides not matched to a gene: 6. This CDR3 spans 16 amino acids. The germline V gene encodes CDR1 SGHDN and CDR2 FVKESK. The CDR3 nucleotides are TGTGCCAGCAGCCAAGTAGAACTAGCGGGAGGAAACGAGCAGTACTTC. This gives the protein CASSQVELAGGNEQYF. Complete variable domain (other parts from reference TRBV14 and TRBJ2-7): EAGVTQFPSHSVIEKGQTVTLRCDPISGHDNLYWYRRVMGKEIKFLLHFVKESKQDESGMPNNRFLAERTGGTYSTLKVQPAELEDSGVYFCASSQVELAGGNEQYFGPGTRLTVT.

In DNA, the CDR3 is TGTGCCAGCAGTTTATCTAGGAGGGCAGATACGCAGTATTTT. Its translation is CASSLSRRADTQYF. The chain employs TRBV27 and TRBJ2-3, with D tentatively TRBD2 (6 bases). Germline CDR1 is MNHEY and CDR2 is SMNVEV (reference sequence). V shed 0 bases and J shed 4 bases, with 8 bases lying between them. This CDR3 has 14 residues.

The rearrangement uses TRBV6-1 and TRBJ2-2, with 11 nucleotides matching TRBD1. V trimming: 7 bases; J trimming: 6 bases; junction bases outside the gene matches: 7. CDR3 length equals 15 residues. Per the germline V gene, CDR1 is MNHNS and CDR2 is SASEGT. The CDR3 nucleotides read TGTGCCAGCACCTGGGACAGGGGGACATCCGGGGAGCTGTTTTTT. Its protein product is CASTWDRGTSGELFF.

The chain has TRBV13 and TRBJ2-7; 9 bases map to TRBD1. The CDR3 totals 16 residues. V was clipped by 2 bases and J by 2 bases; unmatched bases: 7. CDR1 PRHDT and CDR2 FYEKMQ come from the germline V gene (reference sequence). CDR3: CASSLRGTGKTYEQYF. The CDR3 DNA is TGTGCCAGCAGCTTACGAGGGACAGGGAAAACCTACGAGCAGTACTTC. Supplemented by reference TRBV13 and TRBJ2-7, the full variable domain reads AAGVIQSPRHLIKEKRETATLKCYPIPRHDTVYWYQQGPGQDPQFLISFYEKMQSDKGSIPDRFSAQQFSDYHSELNMSSLELGDSALYFCASSLRGTGKTYEQYFGPGTRLTVT.

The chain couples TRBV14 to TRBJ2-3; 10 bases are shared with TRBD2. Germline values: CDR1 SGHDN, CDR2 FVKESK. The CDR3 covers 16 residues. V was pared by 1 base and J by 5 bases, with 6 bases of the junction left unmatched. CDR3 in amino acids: CASSQVVTSGEDTQYF. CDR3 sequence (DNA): TGTGCCAGCAGCCAAGTGGTAACTAGCGGGGAAGATACGCAGTATTTT.

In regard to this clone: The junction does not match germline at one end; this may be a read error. The CDR3, as DNA: TGTGCTAGCAGCTTAGCGGACAGACTCCAAGAGACCCAGTACTTC. Translating gives CASSLADRLQETQYF. The rearrangement uses TRBV7-7 and TRBJ2-5; TRBD1 or TRBD2 may be the D gene (6 bases each). This CDR3 comprises 15 residues. Germline V CDR1 and CDR2: SSHAT, FNYEAQ (reference sequence). The variable domain in full, completed from reference TRBV7-7 and TRBJ2-5, reads GAGVSQSPRYKVTKRGQDVTLRCDPISSHATLYWYQQALGQGPEFLTYFNYEAQPDKSGLPSDRFSAERPEGSISTLTIQRTEQRDSAMYRCASSLADRLQETQYFGPGTRLLVL.

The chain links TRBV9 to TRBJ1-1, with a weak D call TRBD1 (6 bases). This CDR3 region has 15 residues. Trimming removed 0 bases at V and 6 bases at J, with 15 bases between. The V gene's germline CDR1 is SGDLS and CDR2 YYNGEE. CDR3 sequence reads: CASSVEGGQGAEAFF. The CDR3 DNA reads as TGTGCCAGCAGCGTAGAGGGGGGGCAAGGCGCTGAAGCTTTCTTT.

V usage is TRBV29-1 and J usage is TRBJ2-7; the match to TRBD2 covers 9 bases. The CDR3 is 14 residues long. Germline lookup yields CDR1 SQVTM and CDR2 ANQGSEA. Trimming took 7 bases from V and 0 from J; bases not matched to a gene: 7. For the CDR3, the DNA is TGCAGCGCTGCGGGGGGGGAAAACTCCTACGAGCAGTACTTC. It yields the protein CSAAGGENSYEQYF.

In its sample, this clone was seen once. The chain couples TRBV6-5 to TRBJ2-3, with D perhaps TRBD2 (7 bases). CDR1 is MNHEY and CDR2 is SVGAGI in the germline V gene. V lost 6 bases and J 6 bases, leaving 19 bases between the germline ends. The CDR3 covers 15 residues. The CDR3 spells CASSTLRGGEDTQYF. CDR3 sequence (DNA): TGTGCCAGCAGCACCCTCCGCGGGGGCGAGGATACGCAGTATTTT.

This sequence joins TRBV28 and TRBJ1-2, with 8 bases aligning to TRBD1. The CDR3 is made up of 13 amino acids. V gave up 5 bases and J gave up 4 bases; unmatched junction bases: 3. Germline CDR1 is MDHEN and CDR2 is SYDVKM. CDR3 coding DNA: TGTGCCAGCAGTCTGACAGGGGCCTATGGCTACACCTTC. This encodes CASSLTGAYGYTF.

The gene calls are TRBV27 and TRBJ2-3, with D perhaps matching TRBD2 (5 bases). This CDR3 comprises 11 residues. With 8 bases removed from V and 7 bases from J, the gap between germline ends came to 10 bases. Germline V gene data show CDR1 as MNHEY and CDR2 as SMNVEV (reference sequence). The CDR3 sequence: CASCGLNTQYF. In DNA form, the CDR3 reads TGTGCCAGCTGCGGGTTAAATACGCAGTATTTT.

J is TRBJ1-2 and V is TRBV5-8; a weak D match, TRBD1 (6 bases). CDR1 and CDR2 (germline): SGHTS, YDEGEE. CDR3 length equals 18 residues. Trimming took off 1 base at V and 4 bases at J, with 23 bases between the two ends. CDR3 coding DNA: TGTGCCAGCAGCTTGACAGGGAGGGCGGGTTACGATTTCTATGGCTACACCTTC. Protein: CASSLTGRAGYDFYGYTF.

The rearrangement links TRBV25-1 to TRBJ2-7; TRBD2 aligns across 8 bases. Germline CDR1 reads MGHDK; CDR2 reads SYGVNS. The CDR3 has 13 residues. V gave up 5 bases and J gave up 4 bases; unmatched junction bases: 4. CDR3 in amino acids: CASSSGGPYEQYF. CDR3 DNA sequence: TGTGCCAGCAGTTCGGGAGGGCCTTACGAGCAGTACTTC.

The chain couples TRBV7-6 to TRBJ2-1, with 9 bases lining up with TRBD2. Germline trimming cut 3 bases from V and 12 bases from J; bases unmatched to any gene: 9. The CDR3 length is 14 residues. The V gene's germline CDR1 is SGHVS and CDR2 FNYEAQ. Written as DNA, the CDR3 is TGTGCCAGCAGCTTTATTCCGCGGGAGGGCCCGCAGTTCTTC. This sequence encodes CASSFIPREGPQFF.

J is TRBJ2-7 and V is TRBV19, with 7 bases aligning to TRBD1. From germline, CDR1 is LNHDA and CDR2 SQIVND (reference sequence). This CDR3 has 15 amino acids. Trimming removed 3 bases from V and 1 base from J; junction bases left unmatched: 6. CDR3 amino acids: CASSMSRTGSYEQYF. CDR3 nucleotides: TGTGCCAGTAGTATGTCCAGGACAGGATCCTACGAGCAGTACTTC.

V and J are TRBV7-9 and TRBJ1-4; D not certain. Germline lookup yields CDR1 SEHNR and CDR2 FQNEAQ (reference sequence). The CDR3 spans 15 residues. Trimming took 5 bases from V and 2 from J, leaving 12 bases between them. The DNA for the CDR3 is TGTGCCAGCAGCCCGACGTGGGCGACTAATGAAAAACTGTTTTTT. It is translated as CASSPTWATNEKLFF.

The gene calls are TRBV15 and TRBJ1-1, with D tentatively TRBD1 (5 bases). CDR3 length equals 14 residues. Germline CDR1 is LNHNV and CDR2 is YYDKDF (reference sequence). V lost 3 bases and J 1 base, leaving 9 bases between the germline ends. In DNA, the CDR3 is TGTGCCACCAGCAGGTCCAGGGCGAACACTGAAGCTTTCTTT. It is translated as CATSRSRANTEAFF.

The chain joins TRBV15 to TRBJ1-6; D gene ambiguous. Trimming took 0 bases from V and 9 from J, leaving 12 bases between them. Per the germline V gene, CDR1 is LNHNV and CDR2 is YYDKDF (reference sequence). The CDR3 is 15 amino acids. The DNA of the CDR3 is TGTGCCACCAGCAGAGAGGGAGAGGGATTTTCACCCCTCCACTTT. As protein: CATSREGEGFSPLHF.

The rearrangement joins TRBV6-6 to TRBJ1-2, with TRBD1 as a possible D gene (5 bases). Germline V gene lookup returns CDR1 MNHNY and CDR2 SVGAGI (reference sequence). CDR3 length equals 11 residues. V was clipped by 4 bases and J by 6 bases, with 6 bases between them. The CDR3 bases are TGTGCCAGCAGTTTAGGGGATGGCTACACCTTC. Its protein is CASSLGDGYTF.

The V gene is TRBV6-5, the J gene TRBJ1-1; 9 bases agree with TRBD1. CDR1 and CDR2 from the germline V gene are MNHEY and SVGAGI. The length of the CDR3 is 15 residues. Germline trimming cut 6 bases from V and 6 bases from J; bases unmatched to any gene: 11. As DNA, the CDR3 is TGTGCCAGCAGCTTAAATACAGGGGGCACGGCTGAAGCTTTCTTT. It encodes CASSLNTGGTAEAFF.

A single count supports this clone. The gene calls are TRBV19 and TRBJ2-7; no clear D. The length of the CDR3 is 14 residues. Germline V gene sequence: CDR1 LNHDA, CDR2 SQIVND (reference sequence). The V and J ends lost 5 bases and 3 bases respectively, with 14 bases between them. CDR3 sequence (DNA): TGTGCCAGTAGTGTGGCCGGGTCTAACTACGAGCAGTACTTC. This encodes CASSVAGSNYEQYF. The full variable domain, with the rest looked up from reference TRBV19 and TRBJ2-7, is DGGITQSPKYLFRKEGQNVTLSCEQNLNHDAMYWYRQDPGQGLRLIYYSQIVNDFQKGDIAEGYSVSREKKESFPLTVTSAQKNPTAFYLCASSVAGSNYEQYFGPGTRLTVT.